Listed here are 4 T cell receptor beta chains from one sample, sequenced in a study of OX40 agonist ivuxolimab in advanced cancers. The data were produced by immunoSEQ multiplex PCR, yet TCRdb's version contains in-frame clones alone and is incomplete. The top ten clones hold approximately 2.6% of a sample with about 84,000 clones, 84% of them seen once. The input for sequencing was CD4+ or CD8+ T cells sorted from blood, taken in a trial of the OX40 agonist ivuxolimab. These receptors originate from an adult with an advanced solid tumor such as melanoma, head and neck, liver or kidney cancer.

The V gene is TRBV19, the J gene TRBJ1-4, with D perhaps TRBD1 (5 bases). This CDR3 comprises 15 residues. V was pared by 5 bases and J by 1 base, with 11 bases between. Germline CDR1 and CDR2: LNHDA and SQIVND (reference sequence). For the CDR3, the DNA is TGTGCCAGTAGTTCCGGGGGGAGAACTAATGAAAAACTGTTTTTT. Translation gives CASSSGGRTNEKLFF. The whole variable domain, filled in from reference TRBV19 and TRBJ1-4, reads DGGITQSPKYLFRKEGQNVTLSCEQNLNHDAMYWYRQDPGQGLRLIYYSQIVNDFQKGDIAEGYSVSREKKESFPLTVTSAQKNPTAFYLCASSSGGRTNEKLFFGSGTQLSVL.

The rearrangement joins TRBV5-4 to TRBJ1-6; weak D call: TRBD1 (5 bases). The CDR3 has 17 amino acids. The germline V and J ends were trimmed by 0 bases and 5 bases, with 15 bases remaining between them. The germline V gene encodes CDR1 SGHNT and CDR2 YYREEE (reference sequence). DNA for the CDR3: TGTGCCAGCAGCTTGGCTTCGGCGGTGACAGATAATTCACCCCTCCACTTT. It yields the protein CASSLASAVTDNSPLHF.

This clone was recorded once. The gene calls are TRBV19 and TRBJ1-5; maybe TRBD1 (5 bases). This CDR3 contains 14 residues. Germline V gene data show CDR1 as LNHDA and CDR2 as SQIVND (reference sequence). V was pared by 5 bases and J by 6 bases, with 14 bases between. CDR3 DNA sequence: TGTGCCAGTAGTTCCCAGGGATCGGGTCAGCCCCAGCATTTT. Amino acid sequence: CASSSQGSGQPQHF.

The rearrangement joins TRBV28 to TRBJ1-5; tentatively, D is TRBD1 (6 bases). CDR1 MDHEN and CDR2 SYDVKM come from the germline V gene. Trimming took 6 bases from V and 1 from J, leaving 13 bases between them. This CDR3 comprises 15 residues. CDR3 residues: CASRFGQTSNQPQHF. DNA for the CDR3: TGTGCCAGCAGATTTGGACAGACCAGCAATCAGCCCCAGCATTTT.